Below are 8 T cell receptor beta chains sequenced from a single sample in a study of beta chain features in type 1 diabetes. The authors reverse transcribed all of the isolated RNA, so sequencing captured expressed TCRB transcripts. Sequencing was performed with immunoSEQ multiplex PCR; in TCRdb, only in-frame clones are kept and a portion is missing. The sample has roughly 240,000 clones, around 65% seen once. Sequencing was performed on naive CD4+ T cells from blood. Receptor source: a man between 25 and 39 years old in good health.

The V call is TRBV9, the J call TRBJ2-4, with 10 bases matching TRBD1. Germline CDR1 SGDLS, CDR2 YYNGEE. The CDR3 is 16 amino acids. The V and J ends lost 3 bases and 8 bases, in that order; junction bases with no gene match: 11. CDR3 sequence (DNA): TGTGCCAGCAGCGCCTATACCGGGACAGGGGAGCACATTCAGTACTTC. Translation gives CASSAYTGTGEHIQYF.

The CDR3 coding sequence is TGCGCCAGCAGCTTTAGCGGGAGGACCGGAGAGACCCAGTACTTC. It translates to CASSFSGRTGETQYF. This chain uses TRBV5-1 with TRBJ2-5, with TRBD2 identical over 10 bases. Trimming cost V 2 bases and J 4 bases; bases outside gene matches: 5. This CDR3 has 15 residues. CDR1 is SGHRS, CDR2 YFSETQ, per germline.

The chain employs TRBV9 and TRBJ1-6; D is possibly TRBD1 (6 bases). V lost 4 bases and J 7 bases, leaving 12 bases between the germline ends. The CDR3 is made up of 14 amino acids. Germline V gives CDR1 SGDLS, CDR2 YYNGEE. The CDR3 nucleotides read TGTGCCAGCAGCCGTACAGGGACCAATTCACCCCTCCACTTT. It is translated as CASSRTGTNSPLHF.

V is TRBV5-1 and J is TRBJ2-2; D is perhaps TRBD1 (6 bases). With 9 bases removed from V and 0 bases from J, the gap between germline ends came to 9 bases. CDR1 is SGHRS, CDR2 YFSETQ, per germline. The length of the CDR3 is 13 residues. The CDR3 loop reads CATRTANTGELFF. The CDR3 DNA is TGCGCCACCCGGACAGCGAACACCGGGGAGCTGTTTTTT.

The chain joins TRBV2 to TRBJ2-1, with TRBD2 identical over 11 bases. This CDR3 is 14 amino acids long. From germline, CDR1 is SNHLY and CDR2 FYNNEI. The J segment lost 8 bases and the V segment lost 4 bases, leaving 4 bases of the junction unmatched. For the CDR3, the DNA is TGTGCCAGCAGTGGGCGGACTAGCGGGTATGAGCAGTTCTTC. Translated, it gives CASSGRTSGYEQFF.

J is TRBJ2-1 and V is TRBV25-1; either TRBD1 or TRBD2 may fit D (6 bases each). This CDR3 has 13 residues. Germline values: CDR1 MGHDK, CDR2 SYGVNS. Trimming removed 7 bases from V and 0 bases from J, with 7 bases in between. CDR3 bases: TGTGCCAGCAAGGGGGGCTCCTACAATGAGCAGTTCTTC. Amino acid sequence: CASKGGSYNEQFF.

V and J are TRBV29-1 and TRBJ2-7, with 8 bases fitting TRBD1. CDR1 and CDR2 (germline): SQVTM, ANQGSEA. There are 13 residues in the CDR3. Unmatched junction bases numbered 5, after V lost 4 bases and J lost 3 bases. The CDR3 coding sequence is TGCAGCGTTGGGACAGGGAAAGTCTACGAGCAGTACTTC. The encoded protein is CSVGTGKVYEQYF.

V is TRBV7-2 and J is TRBJ1-2; no clear D gene. The CDR3 extends over 13 amino acids. The V end lost 1 base, the J end lost 4 bases, and 7 bases lay between the germline ends. Per the germline V gene, CDR1 is SGHTA and CDR2 is FQGNSA. CDR3 in amino acids: CASSLDQIYGYTF. The CDR3 DNA is TGTGCCAGCAGCTTAGACCAGATCTATGGCTACACCTTC.